The rows below give T cell receptor beta chains drawn from one sample of a study of identical twins. TCRdb passed the 5' RACE reads through MiXCR, listing each CDR3 protein once. The profile shows 510,000 or so distinct CDR3 sequences, roughly 15% of them singletons. This same sample was also part of a study on yellow fever vaccine responses in identical twins.

Sequenced material: CD4+ T cells sorted from blood. The receptors stem from a young woman in good health. Each CDR3 is given with its conserved first and last residue. Fields, in order: clone size, V gene, D gene, J gene, CDR3 protein, CDR3 DNA. A D gene is named only where the DNA matches it firmly. Clone size, where shown, is once, few, many, or a class for clones that have expanded.

clone_size: NA; v_call: TRBV5-5; d_call: NA; j_call: TRBJ2-5; cdr3_aa: CASSLGDRRVETQYF; cdr3_nt: TGTGCCAGCAGCTTGGGCGACCGCAGGGTAGAGACCCAGTACTTC
clone_size: many; v_call: TRBV12-3/TRBV12-4; d_call: NA; j_call: TRBJ1-2; cdr3_aa: CASSFGGSTYGYTF; cdr3_nt: TGTGCCAGCAGTTTCGGGGGTTCCACTTATGGCTACACCTTC
clone_size: NA; v_call: TRBV29-1; d_call: TRBD2; j_call: TRBJ2-2; cdr3_aa: CSVASGLAGSGELVF; cdr3_nt: TGCAGCGTCGCCTCGGGACTAGCGGGGTCCGGGGAGCTGGTTTTT
clone_size: few; v_call: TRBV20-1; d_call: TRBD2; j_call: TRBJ2-5; cdr3_aa: CSARNPRGSQETQYF; cdr3_nt: TGCAGTGCTAGAAACCCGCGGGGGAGCCAAGAGACCCAGTACTTC
clone_size: NA; v_call: TRBV11-2; d_call: NA; j_call: TRBJ2-7; cdr3_aa: CASSNKDWVDEQYF; cdr3_nt: TGTGCCAGCAGCAATAAGGACTGGGTCGACGAGCAGTACTTC
clone_size: NA; v_call: TRBV6-1; d_call: TRBD1; j_call: TRBJ1-5; cdr3_aa: CASSTGQGDNQPQHF; cdr3_nt: TGTGCCAGCAGTACGGGACAGGGCGACAATCAGCCCCAGCATTTT
clone_size: few; v_call: TRBV9; d_call: NA; j_call: TRBJ2-2; cdr3_aa: CASTEREGVGELFF; cdr3_nt: TGTGCCAGCACCGAACGGGAAGGGGTCGGGGAGCTGTTTTTT
clone_size: NA; v_call: TRBV29-1; d_call: TRBD2; j_call: TRBJ2-1; cdr3_aa: CSVEGLAGSYNEQFF; cdr3_nt: TGCAGCGTTGAAGGTTTAGCGGGTTCCTACAATGAGCAGTTCTTC
clone_size: many; v_call: TRBV21-1; d_call: NA; j_call: TRBJ2-7; cdr3_aa: CASRTVDSSYEQYF; cdr3_nt: TGTGCCAGCAGAACCGTTGACAGCTCCTACGAGCAGTACTTC
clone_size: NA; v_call: TRBV2; d_call: TRBD2; j_call: TRBJ2-5; cdr3_aa: CASTWRGLAATETQYF; cdr3_nt: TGTGCCAGCACCTGGCGTGGACTAGCGGCAACGGAGACCCAGTACTTC
clone_size: few; v_call: TRBV7-9; d_call: NA; j_call: TRBJ2-2; cdr3_aa: CASSLSRITGELFF; cdr3_nt: TGTGCCAGCAGCTTATCCCGGATCACCGGGGAGCTGTTTTTT
clone_size: few; v_call: TRBV20-1; d_call: NA; j_call: TRBJ2-7; cdr3_aa: CSASFGATYEQYF; cdr3_nt: TGCAGTGCTAGTTTCGGGGCTACCTACGAGCAGTACTTC
clone_size: few; v_call: TRBV7-9; d_call: NA; j_call: TRBJ1-1; cdr3_aa: CASSGTSRAEAFF; cdr3_nt: TGTGCCAGCAGCGGAACCAGTCGTGCTGAAGCTTTCTTT